The 13 T cell receptor beta chains below come from one sample, sequenced in a study of blood T cell repertoires in COVID-19. The protocol was immunoSEQ multiplex PCR, while the TCRdb copy is restricted to in-frame clones and leaves out a portion. The table has 20,000 to 30,000 clones, about 90% seen once; the top ten hold around 30%. The sample taken for sequencing was peripheral blood. Receptors originate from a man between 65 and 80 years old with active COVID-19.

The chain recombines TRBV5-1 with TRBJ2-7, with a tentative D call TRBD2 (6 bases). This CDR3 has 14 amino acids. Between the trimmed V and J ends, which lost 4 bases and 1 base, there was a span of 12 bases. Looked up from germline, CDR1 is SGHRS and CDR2 is YFSETQ. As DNA, the CDR3 is TGCGCCAGCAGCGCGACTAGTACATCCTACGAGCAGTACTTC. Its translation: CASSATSTSYEQYF.

The rearrangement joins TRBV28 to TRBJ1-5; the D gene is possibly TRBD1 (5 bases). V was cut by 2 bases and J by 5 bases, with 10 bases left in between. The CDR3 totals 14 residues. Germline V lookup: CDR1 MDHEN, CDR2 SYDVKM. The CDR3 sequence is CASSLRTLYQPQHF. CDR3 in DNA: TGTGCCAGCAGTTTAAGGACACTCTATCAGCCCCAGCATTTT.

The chain combines TRBV7-3 with TRBJ2-6; D is possibly TRBD1 (6 bases). Trimming removed 3 bases at V and 4 bases at J, with 13 bases between. From germline, CDR1 is SGHTA and CDR2 FQGTGA. This CDR3 comprises 16 residues. CDR3 nucleotides: TGTGCCAGCAGCTTGGCCACAGGGTCCGGGGCCAACGTCCTGACTTTC. It specifies CASSLATGSGANVLTF.

The chain couples TRBV3-1 (or the pseudogene TRBV3-2) to TRBJ2-7; TRBD2 agrees at 7 bases. The germline gives CDR1 LGHDT, CDR2 YNNKEL (reference sequence). The V segment lost 0 bases and the J segment 3 bases; nucleotides outside the gene matches: 5. The CDR3 is 15 amino acids. The CDR3 loop reads CASSQDFGGGYEQYF. CDR3 nucleotides: TGTGCCAGCAGCCAAGATTTTGGGGGGGGCTACGAGCAGTACTTC.

The chain has TRBV24-1 and TRBJ2-3; 7 nucleotides agree with TRBD2. V dropped 7 bases and J dropped 2; count of bases not matched to a gene: 5. The CDR3 is 14 amino acids. In germline, CDR1 is KGHDR, CDR2 SFDVKD. The chain's CDR3 is CATRPAGITDTQYF. The CDR3 DNA sequence: TGTGCCACCAGGCCAGCGGGGATCACAGATACGCAGTATTTT.

V gene TRBV23-1 combines with J gene TRBJ2-5; possibly TRBD2 for D (5 bases). TRBV23-1 is known as an ORF, though its function is uncertain. This CDR3 has 17 residues. V lost 0 bases to trimming and J lost 1 base, with 15 bases between them. The CDR3 nucleotides are TGCGCCAGCAGTCAATCCCACCCGGAGAGGGTCCAAGAGACCCAGTACTTC. As protein: CASSQSHPERVQETQYF.

The V and J genes are TRBV24-1 and TRBJ2-3, with 11 bases aligning to TRBD2. CDR3 size: 16 residues. Germline CDR1 is KGHDR and CDR2 is SFDVKD. The V segment lost 2 bases and the J segment 7 bases; nucleotides outside the gene matches: 7. The CDR3 spells CATSDSLAGGYHTQYF. In DNA form, the CDR3 reads TGTGCCACCAGTGATTCGCTAGCGGGAGGTTACCATACGCAGTATTTT.

The V and J genes are TRBV30 and TRBJ1-2, with unresolved D. Trimming removed 0 bases from V and 2 bases from J, with 10 bases in between. The length of the CDR3 is 14 residues. Per the germline V gene, CDR1 is GTSNPN and CDR2 is SVGIG (reference sequence). As DNA, the CDR3 is TGTGCCTGGAGTGTACTCACAGCCAACTATGGCTACACCTTC. Protein product: CAWSVLTANYGYTF.

V gene TRBV18 combines with J gene TRBJ1-3; 7 bases line up with TRBD1. Germline V lookup: CDR1 KGHSH, CDR2 LQKENI. The CDR3 loop spans 16 amino acids. The V and J ends lost 3 bases and 0 bases, in that order; junction bases with no gene match: 5. This CDR3 reads CASSPRQGRSGNTIYF. DNA of the CDR3: TGTGCCAGCTCACCCCGACAGGGCCGCTCTGGAAACACCATATATTTT.

The V and J genes are TRBV4-2 and TRBJ2-2, with D possibly matching TRBD2 (6 bases). CDR3 length equals 16 residues. V was pared by 1 base and J by 5 bases, with 14 bases between. Germline loops: CDR1 LGHNA, CDR2 YNFKEQ. CDR3 in amino acids: CASSQGSGRRTGELFF. In nucleotides, the CDR3 is TGTGCCAGCAGCCAAGGGAGTGGGAGGAGGACCGGGGAGCTGTTTTTT.

This chain uses TRBV7-2 with TRBJ2-7, with 8 bases matching TRBD1. The CDR3 sequence is 16 residues long. With V trimmed by 1 base and J by 0 bases, 5 bases remained unmatched. Germline-derived CDR1 and CDR2 are SGHTA and FQGNSA. The CDR3 coding sequence is TGTGCCAGCAGCTTAGTTGGACAGGGACGCTCCTACGAGCAGTACTTC. Its protein is CASSLVGQGRSYEQYF. Filled out from reference TRBV7-2 and TRBJ2-7, the complete variable domain reads GAGVSQSPSNKVTEKGKDVELRCDPISGHTALYWYRQSLGQGLEFLIYFQGNSAPDKSGLPSDRFSAERTGGSVSTLTIQRTQQEDSAVYLCASSLVGQGRSYEQYFGPGTRLTVT.

V gene TRBV15 combines with J gene TRBJ2-3, with unresolved D. Germline V gene data show CDR1 as LNHNV and CDR2 as YYDKDF (reference sequence). The CDR3 has 16 residues. Trimming left V 1 base short and J 1 base short, with 12 bases between. DNA for the CDR3: TGTGCCACCAGCAGAGGTTGGCTAGAGCGCACAGATACGCAGTATTTT. Amino acids: CATSRGWLERTDTQYF.

DNA of the CDR3: TGTGCCAGCAGCCCTGGCGGGGTGGCCAATGAGCAGTTCTTC. This encodes CASSPGGVANEQFF. The chain has TRBV28 and TRBJ2-1; possible D gene TRBD2, 6 bases. V lost 6 bases and J lost 6, with 15 bases in between. The germline gives CDR1 MDHEN, CDR2 SYDVKM. The CDR3 loop spans 14 amino acids.